This TCR beta chain was retrieved from a study of blood T cell repertoires in COVID-19. Background on the study: COVID-19 samples, acute and convalescent, were from the United States, Italy and Spain. Sources were T cells, B-cell-depleted T cells, or PBMCs; the material itself was cDNA or gDNA.

Followed over time, Seattle patients had been enrolled while infection was active. Original processing methods: Reference gene primer amplification yielded estimated nucleated cell counts. Generated by immunoSEQ multiplex PCR, the TCRdb table keeps only in-frame clones and is missing some. Clonal size and the V and J genes are those of that table, whereas D and trimming came from the DNA. This sample has 250,000 to 300,000 clones; roughly 90% occur once, and the top ten carry around 11%. The CDR3 covers 14 residues. Trimming left V 6 bases short and J 6 bases short, with 15 bases between. CDR1 is MDHEN, CDR2 SYDVKM, per germline. The count of this clone is one.

Sequencing used peripheral blood. The J gene is TRBJ1-5, the V gene TRBV28; the D gene is possibly TRBD1 (5 bases). The clonotype comes from a woman aged 25 to 39 with COVID-19, enrolled during active disease. The CDR3 nucleotides read TGTGCCAGCAGCGACGCAGGGAGGGTTCAGCCCCAGCATTTT. It is translated as CASSDAGRVQPQHF.